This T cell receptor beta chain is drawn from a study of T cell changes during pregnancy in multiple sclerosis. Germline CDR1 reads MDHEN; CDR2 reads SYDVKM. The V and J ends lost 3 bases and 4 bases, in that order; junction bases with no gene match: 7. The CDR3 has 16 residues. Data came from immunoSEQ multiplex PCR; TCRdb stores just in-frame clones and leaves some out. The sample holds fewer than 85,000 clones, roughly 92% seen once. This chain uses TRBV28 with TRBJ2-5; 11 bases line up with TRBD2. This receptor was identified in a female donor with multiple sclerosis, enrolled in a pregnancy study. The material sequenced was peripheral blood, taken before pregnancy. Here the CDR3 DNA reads TGTGCCAGCAGTTTCCATGGACTAGCGGGCCTAGAGACCCAGTACTTC. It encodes CASSFHGLAGLETQYF.